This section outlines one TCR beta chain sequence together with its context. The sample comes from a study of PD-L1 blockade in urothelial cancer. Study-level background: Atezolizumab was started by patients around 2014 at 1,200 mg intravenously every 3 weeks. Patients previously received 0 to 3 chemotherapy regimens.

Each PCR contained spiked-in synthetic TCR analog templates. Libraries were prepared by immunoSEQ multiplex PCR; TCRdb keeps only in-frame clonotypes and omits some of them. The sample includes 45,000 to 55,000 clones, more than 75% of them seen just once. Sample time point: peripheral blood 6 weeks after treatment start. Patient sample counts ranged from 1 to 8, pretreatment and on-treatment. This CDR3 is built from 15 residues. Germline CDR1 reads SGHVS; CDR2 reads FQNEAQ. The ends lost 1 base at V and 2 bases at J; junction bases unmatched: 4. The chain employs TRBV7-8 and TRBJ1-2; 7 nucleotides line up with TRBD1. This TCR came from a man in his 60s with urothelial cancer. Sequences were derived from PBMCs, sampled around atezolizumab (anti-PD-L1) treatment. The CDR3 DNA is TGTGCCAGCAGCTTAGGGCCAGGGGGAAACTATGGCTACACCTTC. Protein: CASSLGPGGNYGYTF.